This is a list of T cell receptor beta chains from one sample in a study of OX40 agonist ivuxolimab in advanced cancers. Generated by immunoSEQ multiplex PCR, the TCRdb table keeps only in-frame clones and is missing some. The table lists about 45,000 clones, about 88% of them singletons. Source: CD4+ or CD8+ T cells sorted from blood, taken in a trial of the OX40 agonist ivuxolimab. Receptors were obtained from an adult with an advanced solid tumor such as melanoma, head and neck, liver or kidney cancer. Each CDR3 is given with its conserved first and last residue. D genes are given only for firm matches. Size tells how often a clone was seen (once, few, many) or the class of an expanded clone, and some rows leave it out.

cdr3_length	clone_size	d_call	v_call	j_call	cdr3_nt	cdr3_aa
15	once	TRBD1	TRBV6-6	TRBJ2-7	TGTGCCAGCAGATCAGCGGACAGGGGGCTTTACGAGCAGTACTTC	CASRSADRGLYEQYF
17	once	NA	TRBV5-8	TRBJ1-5	TGTGCCAGCAGCGGCGACAGTCGAAAATCGGGCAATCAGCCCCAGCATTTT	CASSGDSRKSGNQPQHF
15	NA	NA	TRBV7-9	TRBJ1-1	TGTGCCAGCAGCTTAGGTTGGGACCTGAACACTGAAGCTTTCTTT	CASSLGWDLNTEAFF
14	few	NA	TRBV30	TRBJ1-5	TGTGCCTGGAGTGTAGGGCACGTCAATCAGCCCCAGCATTTT	CAWSVGHVNQPQHF
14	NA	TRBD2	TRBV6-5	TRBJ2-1	TGTGCCAGCCGACCAGCGGGGGTTCCTAATGAGCAGTTCTTC	CASRPAGVPNEQFF
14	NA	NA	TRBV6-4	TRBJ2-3	TGTGCCAGCAGTGAACAGGGAGGCCCAGATACGCAGTATTTT	CASSEQGGPDTQYF
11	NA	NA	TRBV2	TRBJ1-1	TGTGCCAGCGGGGGAAACACTGAAGCTTTCTTT	CASGGNTEAFF
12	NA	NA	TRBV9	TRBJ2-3	TGTGCCAGCAGCGTAGGTAAAGATACGCAGTATTTT	CASSVGKDTQYF
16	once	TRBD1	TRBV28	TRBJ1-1	TGTGCCAGCAGGCTCAGGGGACAGGGGTTTAGCACTGAAGCTTTCTTT	CASRLRGQGFSTEAFF
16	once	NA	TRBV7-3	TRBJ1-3	TGTGCCAGCAGCTTACTCCAGACAGTCTCTGGAAACACCATATATTTT	CASSLLQTVSGNTIYF
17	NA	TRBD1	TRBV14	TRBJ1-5	TGTGCCAGCAGCCAAGGGGACAGGGGTTACAGCAATCAGCCCCAGCATTTT	CASSQGDRGYSNQPQHF
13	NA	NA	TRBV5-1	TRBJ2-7	TGCGCCAGCAGCTTGCCAGGGATCGACGAGCAGTACTTC	CASSLPGIDEQYF
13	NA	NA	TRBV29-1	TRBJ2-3	TGCAGCGTTGATCTGGGGTCGACAGATACGCAGTATTTT	CSVDLGSTDTQYF
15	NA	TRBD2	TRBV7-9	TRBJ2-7	TGTGCCAGCAGCCCGGGGGGGGACGGCTCATACGAGCAGTACTTC	CASSPGGDGSYEQYF
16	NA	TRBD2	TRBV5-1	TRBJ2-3	TGCGCCAGCAGCGGAAAAGCGGGGCTAGAGGCAGATACGCAGTATTTT	CASSGKAGLEADTQYF
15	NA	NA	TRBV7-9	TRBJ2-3	TGTGCCAGCAGCTTAGGCCAGGGTTTCACAGATACGCAGTATTTT	CASSLGQGFTDTQYF
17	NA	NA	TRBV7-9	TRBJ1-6	TGTGCCAGCAGCTTAAGTTGGGGGTCGCGGGGAAATTCACCCCTCCACTTT	CASSLSWGSRGNSPLHF
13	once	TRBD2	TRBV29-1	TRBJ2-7	TGCAGCGGCCGACTAGCGGGAGCTAGCGAGCAGTACTTC	CSGRLAGASEQYF
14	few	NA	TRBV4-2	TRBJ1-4	TGTGCCAGCAGCCAGGGACGGAGAAATGAAAAACTGTTTTTT	CASSQGRRNEKLFF
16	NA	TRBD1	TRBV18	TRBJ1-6	TGTGCCAGCTCACCAATGACAGGGGGTAGCAATTCACCCCTCCACTTT	CASSPMTGGSNSPLHF
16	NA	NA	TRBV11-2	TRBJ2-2	TGTGCCAGCAGCCCCAGGGGCAACGCGAACACCGGGGAGCTGTTTTTT	CASSPRGNANTGELFF
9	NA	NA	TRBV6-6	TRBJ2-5	TGTGCCGTCTCGGAGACCCAGTACTTC	CAVSETQYF
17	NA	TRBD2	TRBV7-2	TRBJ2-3	TGTGCCAGCAGCCGTAGGACTAGCGGGAGCGGGACAGATACGCAGTATTTT	CASSRRTSGSGTDTQYF
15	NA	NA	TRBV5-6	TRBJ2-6	TGTGCCAGCAGCTTATGGGTGTCTGGGGCCAACGTCCTGACTTTC	CASSLWVSGANVLTF
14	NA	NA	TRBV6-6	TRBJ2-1	TGTGCCAGCAGTGGCATATCGTCCTACAATGAGCAGTTCTTC	CASSGISSYNEQFF
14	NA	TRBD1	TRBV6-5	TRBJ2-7	TGTGCCAGCACCCCCGGGACAGGAAGTATCGAGCAGTACTTC	CASTPGTGSIEQYF
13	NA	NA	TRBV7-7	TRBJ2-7	TGTGCCAGCAGCGTATCCGGGAACTACGAGCAGTACTTC	CASSVSGNYEQYF
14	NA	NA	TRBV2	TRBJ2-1	TGTGCCAGCCTCCCTGCGTTGAGAAACAATGAGCAGTTCTTC	CASLPALRNNEQFF
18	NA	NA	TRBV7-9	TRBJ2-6	TGTGCCAGCAGCTTTAAGGGATGGAGGGGCTCTGGGGCCAACGTCCTGACTTTC	CASSFKGWRGSGANVLTF
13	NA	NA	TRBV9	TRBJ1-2	TGTGCCAGCAGCGTAGTTCCAGACTATGGCTACACCTTC	CASSVVPDYGYTF
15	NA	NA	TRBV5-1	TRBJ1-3	TGCGCCAGCAGCCGAACCGGGACGGAGGGAAACACCATATATTTT	CASSRTGTEGNTIYF
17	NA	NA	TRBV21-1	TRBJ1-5	TGTGCCAGCAACAAACGAACAGGGGAGGATGGCAATCAGCCCCAGCATTTT	CASNKRTGEDGNQPQHF
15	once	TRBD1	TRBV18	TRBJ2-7	TGTGCCAGCTCACCGGGGACAGGGGATGCCTACGAGCAGTACTTC	CASSPGTGDAYEQYF
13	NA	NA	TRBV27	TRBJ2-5	TGTGCCAGCAGTCCATGGAGGGGATGGACCCAGTACTTC	CASSPWRGWTQYF
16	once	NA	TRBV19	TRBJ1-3	TGTGCCAGTAGTCAAAGGACGGCTAACTCTGGAAACACCATATATTTT	CASSQRTANSGNTIYF
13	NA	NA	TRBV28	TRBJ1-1	TGTGCCAGCAGTTTCCGTCAAGGCACTGAAGCTTTCTTT	CASSFRQGTEAFF
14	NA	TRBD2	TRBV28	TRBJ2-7	TGTGCCAGCAGGGGGACTAGCGTATCCTACGAGCAGTACTTC	CASRGTSVSYEQYF
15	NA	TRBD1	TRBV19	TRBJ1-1	TGTGCCAGTAAGAGGACAGGGTCTGTGAACACTGAAGCTTTCTTT	CASKRTGSVNTEAFF
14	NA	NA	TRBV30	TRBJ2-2	TGTGCCTGGAGTGTTGGCCCCTCTGGCGCGGAGCTGTTTTTT	CAWSVGPSGAELFF
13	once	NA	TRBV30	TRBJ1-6	TGTGCCTGGAGTGGGCGGAGGTCATCACCCCTCCACTTT	CAWSGRRSSPLHF
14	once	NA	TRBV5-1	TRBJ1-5	TGCGCCAGCAGGGCGGGACCGAGCGTTCAGCCCCAGCATTTT	CASRAGPSVQPQHF
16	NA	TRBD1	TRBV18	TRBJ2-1	TGTGCCAGCTCACCACTTGCAGGGGGCTCCTACAATGAGCAGTTCTTC	CASSPLAGGSYNEQFF
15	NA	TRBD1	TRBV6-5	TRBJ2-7	TGTGCCAGCAGGAGGACAGGGGGCTCATCCTACGAGCAGTACTTC	CASRRTGGSSYEQYF
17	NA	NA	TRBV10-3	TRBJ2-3	TGTGCCATCAGTGAGTGGCAGGGAGGAGTAAGCACAGATACGCAGTATTTT	CAISEWQGGVSTDTQYF
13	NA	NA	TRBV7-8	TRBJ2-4	TGTGCCAGCAGCTTGGAGCCCAAAAACATTCAGTACTTC	CASSLEPKNIQYF
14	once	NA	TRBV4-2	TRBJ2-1	TGTGCCAGCAGCGCGGGCCTTGGGAGAAATGAGCAGTTCTTC	CASSAGLGRNEQFF
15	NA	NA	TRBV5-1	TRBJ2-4	TGCGCCAGCAGCTTGGCGGGAGCGGCCAAAAACATTCAGTACTTC	CASSLAGAAKNIQYF
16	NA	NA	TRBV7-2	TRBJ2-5	TGTGCCAGCAGCTTGTCTCAAGGCTCCGGAGTGGAGACCCAGTACTTC	CASSLSQGSGVETQYF
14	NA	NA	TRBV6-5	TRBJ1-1	TGTGCCAGCAGTGGGTCGAGGGCGAACACTGAAGCTTTCTTT	CASSGSRANTEAFF
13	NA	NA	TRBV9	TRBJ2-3	TGTGCCAGCAGCGTAGGGGAGGAAGATACGCAGTATTTT	CASSVGEEDTQYF
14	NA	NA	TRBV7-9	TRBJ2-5	TGTGCCAGCTACACGGCCGGGGCTGGAGAGACCCAGTACTTC	CASYTAGAGETQYF
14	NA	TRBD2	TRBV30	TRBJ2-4	TGTGCCTGGAGTTGGGGGGGAGCCAAAAACATTCAGTACTTC	CAWSWGGAKNIQYF
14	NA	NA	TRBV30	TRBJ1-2	TGTGCCTGGAAGGGTGGGACCGCTAACTATGGCTACACCTTC	CAWKGGTANYGYTF
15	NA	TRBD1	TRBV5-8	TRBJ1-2	TGTGCCAGCAGCCTTGGACAGGGGCGTAAGTGGGGCTACACCTTC	CASSLGQGRKWGYTF